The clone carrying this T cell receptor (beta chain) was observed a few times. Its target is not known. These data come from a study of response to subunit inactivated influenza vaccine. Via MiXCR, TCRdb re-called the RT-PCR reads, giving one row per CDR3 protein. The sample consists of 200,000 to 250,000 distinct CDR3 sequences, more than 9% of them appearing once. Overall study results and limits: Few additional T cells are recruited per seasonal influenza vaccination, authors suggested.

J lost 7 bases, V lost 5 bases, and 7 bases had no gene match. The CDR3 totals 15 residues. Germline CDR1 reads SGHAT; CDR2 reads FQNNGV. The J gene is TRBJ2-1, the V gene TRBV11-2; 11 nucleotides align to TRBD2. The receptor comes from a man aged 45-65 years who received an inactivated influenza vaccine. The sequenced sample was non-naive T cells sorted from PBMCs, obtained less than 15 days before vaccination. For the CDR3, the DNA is TGTGCCAGCAGCCCCCCCGGGACTAGCGGAAATGAGCAGTTCTTC. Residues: CASSPPGTSGNEQFF.